This T cell receptor beta chain was recovered during a study of cytomegalovirus exposure and HLA in healthy donors. Findings of the study overall: What TCR beta sequences reportedly achieved was accurate prediction of HLA-A and HLA-B alleles in most subjects. The productive fraction for most TCR beta V segments was about 90% or about 30% in an earlier analysis. TCR beta chain V- and J-gene trimming was linked, in a later analysis, to a missense variant in DCLRE1C.

In regard to this clone: Antigen: not known.

The V end was cut by 2 bases, the J end by 8 bases, with 10 bases between. This CDR3 contains 13 residues. Germline V gene data show CDR1 as ENHRY and CDR2 as SYGVKD. Primers: 60 Vbeta forward and 13 Jbeta reverse. Sequenced by immunoSEQ multiplex PCR; TCRdb stores in-frame clones only, minus some. Of some 120,000 clones detected, roughly 80% appear once; the ten largest clones hold over 2.5%. This clonotype was sampled from a male donor in good health and CMV-seronegative. Sequencing input: PBMCs. The chain is built from TRBV10-3 and TRBJ2-1; D remains ambiguous. CDR3: CAISERQFYEQFF. The CDR3 DNA reads as TGTGCCATCAGTGAGCGTCAGTTCTATGAGCAGTTCTTC.